This T cell receptor (beta chain) was sequenced in a study of T cell responses to AZD1222 COVID-19 vaccine (dated by TCRdb to 2020 to 2023). Some background on the complete study: TCR sequencing covered fewer than 250 trial participants: nearly 210 given two doses of AZD1222 and around 26 given two doses of MenACWY control vaccine. Trial participants were enrolled into age subgroups of 18-55, 56-69 and 70-plus years, which contained around 150, 28 and 57 TCR-sequenced participants, respectively.

Overall study outcomes, separate from this receptor: Because no samples from the day 14 peak response were available, repertoires could be characterized only after the peak T cell response. After two AZD1222 doses, both the breadth and the depth of spike-specific TCRs were significantly higher than at day 0 and than in MenACWY recipients. Participants were mostly white British, with more females than males. The authors suggested clonal diversity may have been underestimated. Conclusions about previously exposed vaccinees are limited, since just a handful of AZD1222 recipients were seropositive for SARS-CoV-2 at baseline. In the small 56-69-year group, the increase in depth fell short of significance, most likely because of low power. The vaccine-associated CD4 TCRs covered the entire spike protein, and the dominant responses fell in regions 160-218 and 743-854. Reportedly, close to half of the unique spike-specific TCRs recognized epitopes lying outside the regions that are mutated in the B.1.351 and B.1.1.7 variants.

The sample's time point, from its label and the paper: about 28 days (+/-7) after the second vaccine dose. AZD1222 recipients given second doses at about 4 weeks or at about 12 weeks were pooled, since spike-specific TCR depth and breadth were not found to differ between the two schedules. Vaccinee samples came from UK trials COV001 and COV002, including a single-blind randomized controlled phase 2/3 trial of AZD1222 (ChAdOx1 nCoV-19) in healthy adults. For TCRbeta chain sequencing, PBMC samples were collected from trial participants at day 0 and at day 28 after the second dose. The CDR3 starts with the cysteine, ends with the phenylalanine, and has 13 residues. The sequence is cut down to CDR3 DNA, 39 bases in frame from base 1. The germline V gene encodes CDR1 LGHDT and CDR2 YNNKEL (reference sequence). The V and J ends are trimmed by 1 base and 6 bases, leaving 9 bases between them. The CDR3 regions of human TCRbeta chains were analyzed by immunosequencing. Processing in the source paper ran as follows. TCRs in the repertoires were compared against a reference library of SARS-CoV-2-specific TCRs that had been generated with the MIRA antigen-specificity platform. Breadth was defined as the fraction of unique TCRs that were SARS-CoV-2-associated, and depth was defined as the fraction of total T cells that were SARS-CoV-2-associated. Using the MIRA data, each spike-specific TCR was assigned both to the spike region to which the TCR was reactive and to a CD4 or CD8 class. Log10-transformed breadth and depth values were compared by one-way ANOVA with Sidak's multiple comparisons tests. Here the immuneACCESS table is served through TCRdb, limited to in-frame sequences with V and J called. Missing clones are a known gap in these copies; in checked studies unresolved V genes cover under half, and the rest lacks a known reason. V and J calls and clone size are copied from that table; D and trimming were computed from the DNA. The sample profile shows about 110,000 clones; 90% of them were found once. Together, the top ten hold 7% to 9% of the sample.

On this clone itself: Its cognate antigen has yet to be identified. Base-call qualities are not available, and no considerably larger clone is one nucleotide away.

This sequence uses TRBV3-1 (or the pseudogene TRBV3-2) and TRBJ1-1; the D gene is not confidently resolved. The origin of this receptor is an adult who received the AZD1222 COVID-19 vaccine. The sequencing here drew on peripheral blood, taken 28 days after the second AZD1222 dose. Here the CDR3 is given as CASSQVRRSEAFF. The sequence in DNA is TGTGCCAGCAGCCAAGTCCGCCGGTCTGAAGCTTTCTTT.